One sample yielded the 13 T cell receptor beta chains listed below, sequenced in a study of cytomegalovirus exposure and HLA in healthy donors. The PCR had 60 Vbeta and 13 Jbeta primers. This table comes from immunoSEQ multiplex PCR, and its TCRdb copy is limited to in-frame clones, with some not included. The repertoire consists of some 100,000 clones, with more than 75% occurring once and the leading ten covering under 5%. The sequenced sample was PBMCs. These receptors were obtained from a woman between 50 and 59 years old in good health and CMV-seropositive.

The chain uses TRBV5-1 and TRBJ2-3; perhaps TRBD1 as D (6 bases). The CDR3 loop spans 13 amino acids. Trimming left V 2 bases short and J 4 bases short, with 8 bases between. Germline V gene data show CDR1 as SGHRS and CDR2 as YFSETQ. The CDR3 coding sequence is TGCGCCAGCAGCTTTACAGGGCCAGATACGCAGTATTTT. It is translated as CASSFTGPDTQYF.

The genes are TRBV4-1 and TRBJ2-6, with 8 bases identical to TRBD1. CDR3 size: 18 residues. J gave up 2 bases and V 1 base, and 7 bases lay outside the gene matches. Germline loops: CDR1 MGHRA, CDR2 YSYEKL. CDR3 sequence (DNA): TGCGCCAGCAGCCAAGGCAGACAGGGGTTAACTGGGGCCAACGTCCTGACTTTC. Translation gives CASSQGRQGLTGANVLTF.

V gene TRBV2 combines with J gene TRBJ1-1; D gene uncertain. The V gene lost 4 bases and the J gene lost 1 base, with 7 bases spanning the gap. The germline V gene encodes CDR1 SNHLY and CDR2 FYNNEI. The CDR3 is made up of 13 amino acids. The CDR3 here is CASSVVENTEAFF. The CDR3 bases are TGTGCCAGCAGTGTAGTCGAGAACACTGAAGCTTTCTTT.

A few counts support this clone. The rearrangement links TRBV15 to TRBJ1-3; 7 bases are shared with TRBD1. From germline, CDR1 is LNHNV and CDR2 YYDKDF (reference sequence). The length of the CDR3 is 15 residues. The J segment lost 3 bases and the V segment lost 11 bases, leaving 13 bases of the junction unmatched. The CDR3 DNA reads TGTGCCTCATCAGGGGGAGAGCTAGGTGGAAACACCATATATTTT. It codes for CASSGGELGGNTIYF. Filled out from reference TRBV15 and TRBJ1-3, the complete variable domain reads DAMVIQNPRYQVTQFGKPVTLSCSQTLNHNVMYWYQQKSSQAPKLLFHYYDKDFNNEADTPDNFQSRRPNTSFCFLDIRSPGLGDTAMYLCASSGGELGGNTIYFGEGSWLTVV.

This chain links TRBV27 with TRBJ2-5, with 7 positions matching TRBD2. The CDR3 covers 16 residues. J gave up 1 base and V 6 bases, and 11 bases lay outside the gene matches. CDR1 and CDR2 from the germline V gene are MNHEY and SMNVEV (reference sequence). CDR3 residues: CASSLQAAGLQETQYF. As DNA, the CDR3 is TGTGCCAGCAGCTTACAGGCAGCGGGGCTCCAAGAGACCCAGTACTTC.

The rearrangement uses TRBV18 and TRBJ1-4; D remains ambiguous. The germline CDR1 and CDR2 sequences are KGHSH and LQKENI. Deletions cut 4 bases from V and 6 bases from J, with 12 bases between. CDR3 length: 14 residues. CDR3 bases: TGTGCCAGCTCACTGGGCGGCGGGTATGAAAAACTGTTTTTT. Protein: CASSLGGGYEKLFF.

CDR3 amino acids: CASSFLDRGDYGYTF. CDR3 DNA: TGCGCCAGCAGCTTCCTCGACAGGGGAGACTATGGCTACACCTTC. The J gene is TRBJ1-2, the V gene TRBV5-1, with 8 bases identical to TRBD1. This CDR3 comprises 15 residues. The germline V gene has CDR1 SGHRS and CDR2 YFSETQ. V was clipped by 2 bases and J by 3 bases; unmatched bases: 6.

The chain uses TRBV4-1 and TRBJ1-2; D is unresolved. CDR1 and CDR2 (germline): MGHRA, YSYEKL. Deletions cut 1 base from V and 6 bases from J, with 24 bases between. The CDR3 consists of 18 residues. This CDR3 is CASSQVIGQARNPHGYTF. DNA for the CDR3: TGCGCCAGCAGCCAAGTTATTGGCCAGGCCCGGAACCCACATGGCTACACCTTC.

The rearrangement joins TRBV7-9 to TRBJ2-1, with D possibly matching TRBD1 (6 bases). Germline values: CDR1 SEHNR, CDR2 FQNEAQ (reference sequence). V shed 5 bases and J shed 5 bases, with 16 bases lying between them. CDR3 size: 15 residues. The chain's CDR3 is CASSIPGQTHNEQFF. The CDR3 coding sequence is TGTGCCAGCAGCATTCCGGGACAAACACACAATGAGCAGTTCTTC.

This clone was seen more than once but under ten times. This chain joins TRBV27 and TRBJ1-1, with 8 positions matching TRBD1. The CDR3 runs 14 residues. Germline CDR1 is MNHEY and CDR2 is SMNVEV (reference sequence). V gave up 5 bases and J gave up 7 bases; unmatched junction bases: 9. In DNA form, the CDR3 reads TGTGCCAGCAGTCCTGACAGGGGAACGGTTGAAGCTTTCTTT. This translates into CASSPDRGTVEAFF.

J is TRBJ2-1 and V is TRBV2; 13 nucleotides match TRBD2. The V and J ends lost 8 bases and 10 bases, in that order; junction bases with no gene match: 8. Per the germline V gene, CDR1 is SNHLY and CDR2 is FYNNEI. The CDR3 consists of 14 residues. The CDR3 DNA is TGTGCCAGCGTAACTAGCGGGGGGGCCGGGGAGCAGTTCTTC. As protein: CASVTSGGAGEQFF.

The DNA for the CDR3 is TGTGCCAGCAGTGGAGTCGGGGAGCTGTTTTTT. This gives the protein CASSGVGELFF. The chain combines TRBV2 with TRBJ2-2; D unresolved. The V end was cut by 4 bases, the J end by 7 bases, with 4 bases between. The CDR3 length is 11 residues. The germline V gene has CDR1 SNHLY and CDR2 FYNNEI.

This clone has just a few counts. V gene TRBV7-2 combines with J gene TRBJ2-7, with D possibly matching TRBD2 (7 bases). CDR1 is SGHTA, CDR2 FQGNSA, per germline. Between the trimmed V and J ends, which lost 1 base and 3 bases, there was a span of 13 bases. This CDR3 is built from 15 residues. CDR3 coding DNA: TGTGCCAGCAGCTTAGAGGGGGGGCGCGGCTACGAGCAGTACTTC. As protein: CASSLEGGRGYEQYF.